The rows below give T cell receptor beta chains drawn from one sample of a study of blood T cell dynamics during melanoma immunotherapy. The repertoire was sequenced with immunoSEQ multiplex PCR; TCRdb's copy has only in-frame clones and lacks some. Of 14,000 to 15,000 clones listed, around 90% were seen once; the top ten hold 6.5% to 9.5%. Here the sequenced sample was blood, taken from a patient treated with checkpoint blockade. The receptors here all came from a human donor with melanoma. The CDR3 runs from the conserved cysteine through the conserved F or W. D genes are given only for firm matches. Rows give clone size only sometimes, using once, few, many, or a class for an expanded clone.

j_call: TRBJ2-2
clone_size: -
d_call: -
v_call: TRBV10-3
cdr3_aa: CAISESVAEWAGELFF
cdr3_nt: TGTGCCATCAGTGAGTCGGTGGCAGAGTGGGCCGGGGAGCTGTTTTTT

j_call: TRBJ1-2
clone_size: -
d_call: -
v_call: TRBV7-9
cdr3_aa: CASSLIADSGYTF
cdr3_nt: TGTGCCAGCAGCTTAATAGCGGATTCGGGCTACACCTTC

j_call: TRBJ2-3
clone_size: -
d_call: TRBD2
v_call: TRBV6-5
cdr3_aa: CATHGLAGADTQYF
cdr3_nt: TGTGCCACCCATGGGCTAGCGGGAGCAGATACGCAGTATTTT

j_call: TRBJ1-2
clone_size: -
d_call: -
v_call: TRBV5-1
cdr3_aa: CASSARGGSYGYTF
cdr3_nt: TGCGCCAGCAGCGCACGTGGGGGCAGCTATGGCTACACCTTC

j_call: TRBJ2-2
clone_size: -
d_call: -
v_call: TRBV7-2
cdr3_aa: CASSLAPHEGRLFF
cdr3_nt: TGTGCCAGCAGCTTAGCGCCTCATGAGGGCAGGCTGTTTTTT

j_call: TRBJ2-5
clone_size: once
d_call: TRBD2
v_call: TRBV30
cdr3_aa: CAWSVPWGVAGEETQYF
cdr3_nt: TGTGCCTGGAGTGTGCCATGGGGGGTAGCGGGAGAGGAGACCCAGTACTTC

j_call: TRBJ2-2
clone_size: -
d_call: TRBD1
v_call: TRBV10-1
cdr3_aa: CASNEPGTGANTGELFF
cdr3_nt: TGCGCCAGCAATGAGCCGGGGACAGGGGCGAACACCGGGGAGCTGTTTTTT

j_call: TRBJ2-1
clone_size: -
d_call: -
v_call: TRBV11-2
cdr3_aa: CASSLVLHKGQFF
cdr3_nt: TGTGCCAGCAGCTTAGTACTCCATAAGGGGCAGTTCTTC

j_call: TRBJ2-1
clone_size: -
d_call: -
v_call: TRBV6-6
cdr3_aa: CASIYGTTYNEQFF
cdr3_nt: TGTGCCAGCATCTACGGGACAACCTACAATGAGCAGTTCTTC

j_call: TRBJ2-5
clone_size: -
d_call: TRBD2
v_call: TRBV20-1
cdr3_aa: CSAWREETQYF
cdr3_nt: TGCAGTGCTTGGCGGGAGGAGACCCAGTACTTC

j_call: TRBJ2-1
clone_size: -
d_call: TRBD2
v_call: TRBV7-3
cdr3_aa: CASSFNPSGGNNEQFF
cdr3_nt: TGTGCCAGCAGCTTTAACCCTAGCGGAGGGAACAATGAGCAGTTCTTC

j_call: TRBJ2-1
clone_size: -
d_call: -
v_call: TRBV9
cdr3_aa: CASSVEAGWEGEQFF
cdr3_nt: TGTGCCAGCAGCGTAGAGGCGGGATGGGAAGGTGAGCAGTTCTTC

j_call: TRBJ1-1
clone_size: -
d_call: -
v_call: TRBV20-1
cdr3_aa: CSARLDTEAFF
cdr3_nt: TGCAGTGCTAGGCTGGACACTGAAGCTTTCTTT

j_call: TRBJ1-3
clone_size: -
d_call: TRBD1
v_call: TRBV28
cdr3_aa: CASRTGGSGNTIYF
cdr3_nt: TGTGCCAGCAGGACAGGGGGGTCTGGAAACACCATATATTTT

j_call: TRBJ1-2
clone_size: -
d_call: -
v_call: TRBV7-2
cdr3_aa: CASSKLRTGTGGGYTF
cdr3_nt: TGTGCCAGCAGCAAGCTCAGAACCGGGACGGGGGGTGGCTACACCTTC

j_call: TRBJ1-2
clone_size: -
d_call: TRBD1
v_call: TRBV5-6
cdr3_aa: CASSLRSGQGGGYTF
cdr3_nt: TGTGCCAGCAGCTTGAGGAGTGGACAGGGAGGAGGCTACACCTTC

j_call: TRBJ1-2
clone_size: -
d_call: -
v_call: TRBV28
cdr3_aa: CASSSRFPNYGYTF
cdr3_nt: TGTGCCAGCAGTTCCAGGTTTCCTAACTATGGCTACACCTTC